This TCR beta chain is drawn from a study of blood T cells in healthy people across ages. Donors ranged from about 6 to 90 years old and were healthy Caucasians in Russia. The CDR3 loop spans 16 amino acids. V lost 2 bases and J 2 bases, leaving 15 bases between the germline ends. Germline V gene lookup returns CDR1 PRHDT and CDR2 FYEKMQ (reference sequence). Turning to this clonotype: Its antigen is currently unknown.

A second PCR, run for roughly 7 to 12 cycles, used a sample-barcoded 5' primer plus a J-beta primer mix. In TCRdb, the 5' RACE reads were re-called with MiXCR into one record per CDR3 protein. The table lists around 280,000 distinct CDR3 sequences, 25% to 30% of them singletons. Study findings and constraints: Considered underestimates were the diversity estimates obtained from one million T cells. Unknown CMV status may confound age-related changes in expanded clones.

V is TRBV13 and J is TRBJ1-1; D is perhaps TRBD1 (6 bases). This receptor was obtained from a woman aged 70 to 79 in good health. Sequenced input: blood. In nucleotides, the CDR3 is TGTGCCAGCAGCTTAAGGCTCGGGGGCTTAAACACTGAAGCTTTCTTT. This gives the protein CASSLRLGGLNTEAFF.